This entry lists 14 T cell receptor beta chains sequenced from one sample in a study of brain T cells in children with intractable seizures. Libraries were prepared by immunoSEQ multiplex PCR; TCRdb keeps only in-frame clonotypes and omits some of them. The table includes 340,000 or so clones, more than 85% detected once. Time point defined: blood from clinic visit 5 months post-surgery; TSC patient then seizure free. The material was peripheral blood, obtained about 5 months after surgery. These receptors all come from a boy younger than two with tuberous sclerosis and intractable seizures.

CDR3 region: CASSQVAGGGETQYF. The CDR3 DNA is TGTGCCAGCAGCCAAGTAGCGGGGGGTGGAGAGACCCAGTACTTC. V is TRBV3-1 (or the pseudogene TRBV3-2) and J is TRBJ2-5; TRBD2 matches 10 bases. V was pared by 1 base and J by 4 bases, with 3 bases of the junction left unmatched. Germline CDR1 reads LGHDT; CDR2 reads YNNKEL (reference sequence). The CDR3 sequence is 15 residues long.

This clone was seen a single time. This chain links TRBV2 with TRBJ1-6, with D possibly matching TRBD1 (6 bases). Germline CDR1 SNHLY, CDR2 FYNNEI. The CDR3 is 15 residues long. V was clipped by 6 bases and J by 0 bases, with 9 bases between them. This chain's CDR3 is CASRIRGSYNSPLHF. CDR3 DNA sequence: TGTGCCAGCAGGATCAGGGGCTCCTATAATTCACCCCTCCACTTT.

J is TRBJ1-5 and V is TRBV4-1; D is unclear. Trimming shortened V by 7 bases and J by 4 bases, and 17 bases separated the two germline ends. The CDR3 consists of 15 residues. Germline V gene lookup returns CDR1 MGHRA and CDR2 YSYEKL. The CDR3, as DNA: TGCGCCAGCACCACCCAATTCCGGGGTAATCAGCCCCAGCATTTT. Translated, it gives CASTTQFRGNQPQHF.

This rearrangement joins TRBV4-1 to TRBJ2-1; tentatively, D is TRBD1 or TRBD2 (6 bases each). V was cut by 7 bases and J by 0 bases, with 19 bases left in between. CDR1 MGHRA and CDR2 YSYEKL come from the germline V gene. The CDR3 totals 17 residues. Here the CDR3 reads CASTWGARTSSYNEQFF. CDR3 DNA sequence: TGCGCCAGCACCTGGGGGGCCCGCACGAGCTCCTACAATGAGCAGTTCTTC.

CDR3 protein: CASSPRTALAGPPIRTDTQYF. CDR3 bases: TGTGCCAGCAGTCCCCGGACAGCCCTAGCGGGCCCCCCCATTCGCACAGATACGCAGTATTTT. The J gene is TRBJ2-3, the V gene TRBV27; 8 bases match TRBD2. CDR1 and CDR2 (germline): MNHEY, SMNVEV (reference sequence). CDR3 length equals 21 residues. J was trimmed by 1 base and V by 5 bases; bases with no gene match: 23.

This sequence joins TRBV13 and TRBJ1-1; D is ambiguous. CDR3 length equals 12 residues. Per germline, CDR1 PRHDT and CDR2 FYEKMQ (reference sequence). V dropped 8 bases and J dropped 11 bases, with 18 bases sitting between them. This CDR3 is CASGHGAREAFF. The CDR3 DNA reads as TGTGCCAGCGGCCACGGCGCGAGGGAGGCTTTCTTT. The whole variable domain, filled in from reference TRBV13 and TRBJ1-1, reads AAGVIQSPRHLIKEKRETATLKCYPIPRHDTVYWYQQGPGQDPQFLISFYEKMQSDKGSIPDRFSAQQFSDYHSELNMSSLELGDSALYFCASGHGAREAFFGQGTRLTVV.

The V gene is TRBV28, the J gene TRBJ2-6; tentative D call: TRBD1 (5 bases). V gave up 7 bases and J gave up 2 bases, with 12 bases separating them. From germline, CDR1 is MDHEN and CDR2 SYDVKM. The CDR3 has 15 residues. CDR3 sequence reads: CASNMIGAGANVLTF. The CDR3 DNA reads TGTGCCAGCAACATGATAGGGGCTGGGGCCAACGTCCTGACTTTC.

The genes are TRBV4-2 and TRBJ1-4, with 10 bases aligning to TRBD1. The CDR3 loop spans 16 amino acids. Germline-derived CDR1 and CDR2 are LGHNA and YNFKEQ. The trim removed 0 bases at V and 6 bases at J, leaving 4 bases unmatched. CDR3 region: CASSQESGTGDEKLFF. The DNA of the CDR3 is TGTGCCAGCAGCCAAGAATCCGGGACAGGGGATGAAAAACTGTTTTTT.

The rearrangement links TRBV5-1 to TRBJ2-2; D is unresolved. Per germline, CDR1 SGHRS and CDR2 YFSETQ. Trimming removed 1 base from V and 2 bases from J, with 12 bases in between. The CDR3 has 16 amino acids. The CDR3 DNA is TGCGCCAGCAGCTTGTTGAGTAGCAGAAACACCGGGGAGCTGTTTTTT. Protein sequence: CASSLLSSRNTGELFF.

This clone showed up just once. The chain combines TRBV6-5 with TRBJ2-3; possible D gene TRBD1, 6 bases. This CDR3 region has 15 residues. Germline assignment: CDR1 MNHEY and CDR2 SVGAGI. Trimming pared 2 bases from V and 2 bases from J, leaving 11 bases between. The CDR3: CASSYGQSSTDTQYF. The DNA for the CDR3 is TGTGCCAGCAGTTACGGACAGAGTTCCACAGATACGCAGTATTTT.

The chain combines TRBV18 with TRBJ2-6; D is ambiguous. Germline-derived CDR1 and CDR2 are KGHSH and LQKENI. The V gene lost 6 bases and the J gene lost 0 bases, with 15 bases spanning the gap. The CDR3 totals 17 residues. CDR3 sequence (DNA): TGTGCCAGCTCCTCGCTCGACGTGATCTCTGGGGCCAACGTCCTGACTTTC. This translates into CASSSLDVISGANVLTF.

The V and J genes are TRBV5-1 and TRBJ2-3, with D unresolved. The CDR3 consists of 13 residues. V was pared by 4 bases and J by 2 bases, with 8 bases between. The germline gives CDR1 SGHRS, CDR2 YFSETQ. The CDR3 DNA reads as TGCGCCAGCAGCAACCGGTACACAGATACGCAGTATTTT. Protein: CASSNRYTDTQYF.

This chain connects TRBV7-8 to TRBJ1-1; a weak D match, TRBD1 (6 bases). The CDR3 sequence is 15 residues long. From germline, CDR1 is SGHVS and CDR2 FQNEAQ. V was shortened by 1 base and J by 3 bases, with 12 bases between the two germline ends. Here the CDR3 DNA reads TGTGCCAGCAGCTTAGAGGCAGGGGCAGACACTGAAGCTTTCTTT. Amino acids: CASSLEAGADTEAFF.

The chain combines TRBV28 with TRBJ2-1, with D perhaps assigned TRBD1 or TRBD2 (5 bases each). V lost 6 bases and J 4 bases, leaving 16 bases between the germline ends. The length of the CDR3 is 15 residues. Per germline, CDR1 MDHEN and CDR2 SYDVKM. The DNA of the CDR3 is TGTGCCAGCAGCAATGGGGGTCCTAATTACAATGAGCAGTTCTTC. This gives the protein CASSNGGPNYNEQFF. The full variable domain, with the rest looked up from reference TRBV28 and TRBJ2-1, is DVKVTQSSRYLVKRTGEKVFLECVQDMDHENMFWYRQDPGLGLRLIYFSYDVKMKEKGDIPEGYSVSREKKERFSLILESASTNQTSMYLCASSNGGPNYNEQFFGPGTRLTVL.